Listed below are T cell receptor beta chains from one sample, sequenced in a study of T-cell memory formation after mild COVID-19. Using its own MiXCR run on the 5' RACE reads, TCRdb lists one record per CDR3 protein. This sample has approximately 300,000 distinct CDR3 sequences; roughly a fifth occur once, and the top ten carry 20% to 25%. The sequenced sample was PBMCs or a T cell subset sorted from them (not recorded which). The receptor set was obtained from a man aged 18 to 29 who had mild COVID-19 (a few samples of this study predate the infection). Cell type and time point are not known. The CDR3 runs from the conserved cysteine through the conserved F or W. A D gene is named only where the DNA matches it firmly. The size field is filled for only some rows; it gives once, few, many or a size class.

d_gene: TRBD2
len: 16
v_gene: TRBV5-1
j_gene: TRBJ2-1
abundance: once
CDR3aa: CASSHGTSGAYTEQFF
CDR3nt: TGCGCCAGCAGCCATGGGACTAGCGGAGCCTACACTGAGCAGTTCTTC

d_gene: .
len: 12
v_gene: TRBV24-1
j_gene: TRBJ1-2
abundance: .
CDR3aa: CATSARTENYTF
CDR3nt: TGTGCCACCAGTGCACGGACGGAGAACTACACCTTC

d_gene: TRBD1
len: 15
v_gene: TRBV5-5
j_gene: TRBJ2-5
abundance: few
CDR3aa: CASSLRDRRQETQYF
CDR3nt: TGTGCCAGCAGCTTGCGGGACAGAAGACAAGAGACCCAGTACTTC

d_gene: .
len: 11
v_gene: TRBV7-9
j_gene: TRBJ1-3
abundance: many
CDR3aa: CASEPGNTIYF
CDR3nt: TGTGCCAGCGAACCTGGAAACACCATATATTTT

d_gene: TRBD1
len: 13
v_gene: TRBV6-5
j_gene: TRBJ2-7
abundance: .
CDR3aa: CASSGTGPYEQYF
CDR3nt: TGTGCCAGCAGCGGGACAGGGCCCTACGAGCAGTACTTC

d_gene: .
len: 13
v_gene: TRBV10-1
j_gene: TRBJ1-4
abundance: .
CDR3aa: CASQDTAGEKLFF
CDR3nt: TGCGCCAGCCAGGACACGGCAGGCGAAAAACTGTTTTTT

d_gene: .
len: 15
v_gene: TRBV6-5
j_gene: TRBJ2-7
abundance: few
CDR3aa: CASGPSESGVHEQYF
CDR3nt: TGTGCCAGCGGACCTTCGGAGTCTGGGGTCCACGAGCAGTACTTC

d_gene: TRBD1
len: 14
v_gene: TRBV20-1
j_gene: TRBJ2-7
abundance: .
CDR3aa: CSARPRDRAYEQYF
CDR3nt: TGCAGTGCTAGACCTCGGGACAGGGCCTACGAGCAGTACTTC

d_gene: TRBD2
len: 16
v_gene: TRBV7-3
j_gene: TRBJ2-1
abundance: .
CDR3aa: CASTRLAGGSYNEQFF
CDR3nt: TGTGCCAGCACCCGACTAGCGGGGGGCTCCTACAATGAGCAGTTCTTC

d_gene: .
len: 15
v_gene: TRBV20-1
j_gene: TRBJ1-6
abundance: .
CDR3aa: CSARLTGSYNSPLHF
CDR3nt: TGCAGTGCTAGGTTGACAGGCTCCTATAATTCACCCCTCCACTTT

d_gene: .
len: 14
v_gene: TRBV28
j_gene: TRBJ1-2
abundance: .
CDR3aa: CASTGSTRPYGYTF
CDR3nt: TGTGCCAGCACTGGAAGTACCCGACCGTATGGCTACACCTTC

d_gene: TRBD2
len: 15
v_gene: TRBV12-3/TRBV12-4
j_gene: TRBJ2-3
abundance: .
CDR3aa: CASSRRGKVTDTQYF
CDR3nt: TGTGCCAGCAGCCGGCGGGGGAAGGTCACAGATACGCAGTATTTT

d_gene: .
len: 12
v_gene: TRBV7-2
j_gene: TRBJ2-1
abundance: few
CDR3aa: CASSSPLYEQFF
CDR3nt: TGTGCCAGCAGCTCCCCGCTCTATGAGCAGTTCTTC

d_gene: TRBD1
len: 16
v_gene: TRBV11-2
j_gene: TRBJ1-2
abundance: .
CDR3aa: CASSLSRDSSNYGYTF
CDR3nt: TGTGCCAGCAGCTTAAGTCGGGACAGTTCTAACTATGGCTACACCTTC

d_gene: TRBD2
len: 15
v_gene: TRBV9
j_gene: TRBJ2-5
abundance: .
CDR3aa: CASSVGGGFQETQYF
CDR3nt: TGTGCCAGCAGCGTAGGCGGGGGATTCCAAGAGACCCAGTACTTC

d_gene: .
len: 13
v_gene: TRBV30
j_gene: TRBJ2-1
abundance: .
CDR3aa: CAWSVRAPAPQFF
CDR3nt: TGTGCCTGGAGTGTACGGGCCCCTGCCCCGCAGTTCTTC

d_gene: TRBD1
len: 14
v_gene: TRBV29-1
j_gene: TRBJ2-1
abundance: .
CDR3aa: CSVEGRGLDNEQFF
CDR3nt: TGCAGCGTTGAAGGCAGGGGGTTGGACAATGAGCAGTTCTTC

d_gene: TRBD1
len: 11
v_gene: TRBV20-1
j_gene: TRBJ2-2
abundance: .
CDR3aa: CSAHRGVELFF
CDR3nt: TGCAGTGCTCACAGGGGCGTGGAGCTGTTTTTT

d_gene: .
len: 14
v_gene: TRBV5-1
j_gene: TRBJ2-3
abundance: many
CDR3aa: CASSSEGPRDTQYF
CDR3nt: TGCGCCAGCAGTTCGGAGGGGCCGAGAGATACGCAGTATTTT

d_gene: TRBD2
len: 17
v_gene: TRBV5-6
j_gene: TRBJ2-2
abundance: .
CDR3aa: CASSLKSGGVNTGELFF
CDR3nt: TGTGCCAGCAGCTTGAAGAGCGGGGGAGTGAACACCGGGGAGCTGTTTTTT

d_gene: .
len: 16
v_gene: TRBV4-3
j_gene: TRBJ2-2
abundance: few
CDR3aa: CASSLIGGKNTGELFF
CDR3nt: TGCGCCAGCAGCCTGATAGGGGGAAAGAACACCGGGGAGCTGTTTTTT

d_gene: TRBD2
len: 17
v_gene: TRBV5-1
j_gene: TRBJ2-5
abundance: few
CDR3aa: CASSLGGLAGYQETQYF
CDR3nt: TGCGCCAGCAGCTTGGGGGGACTAGCCGGATACCAAGAGACCCAGTACTTC

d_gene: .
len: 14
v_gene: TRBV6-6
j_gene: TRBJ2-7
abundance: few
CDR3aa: CASSYAPSSYEQYF
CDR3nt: TGTGCCAGCAGTTACGCTCCGAGCTCCTACGAGCAGTACTTC

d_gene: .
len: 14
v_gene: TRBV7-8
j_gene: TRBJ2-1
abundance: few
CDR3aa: CASSLDSGYNEQFF
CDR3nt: TGTGCCAGCAGCTTAGATAGCGGATACAATGAGCAGTTCTTC

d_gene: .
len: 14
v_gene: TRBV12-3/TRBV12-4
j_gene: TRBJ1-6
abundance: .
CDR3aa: CASSSGPYNSPLHF
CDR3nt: TGTGCCAGCAGTTCCGGGCCCTATAATTCACCCCTCCACTTT

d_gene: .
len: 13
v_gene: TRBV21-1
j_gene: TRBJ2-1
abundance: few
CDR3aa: CARLAGGYNEQFF
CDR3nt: TGTGCCAGACTAGCGGGGGGTTACAATGAGCAGTTCTTC

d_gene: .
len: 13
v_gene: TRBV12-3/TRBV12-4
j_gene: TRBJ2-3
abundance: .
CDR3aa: CASSGDSGDTQYF
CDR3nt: TGTGCCAGCAGTGGGGACTCAGGAGATACGCAGTATTTT

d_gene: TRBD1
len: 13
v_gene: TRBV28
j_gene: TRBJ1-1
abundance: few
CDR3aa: CASSSRDRGRAFF
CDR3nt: TGTGCCAGCAGCTCCCGGGACAGGGGACGAGCTTTCTTT

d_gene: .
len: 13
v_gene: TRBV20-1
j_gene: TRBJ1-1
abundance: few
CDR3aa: CSASSPLNTEAFF
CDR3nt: TGCAGTGCTTCCTCGCCCTTGAACACTGAAGCTTTCTTT

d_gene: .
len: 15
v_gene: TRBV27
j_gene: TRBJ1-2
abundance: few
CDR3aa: CASSSLATSQYGYTF
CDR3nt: TGTGCCAGCAGTTCTCTTGCCACCTCTCAGTACGGCTACACCTTC

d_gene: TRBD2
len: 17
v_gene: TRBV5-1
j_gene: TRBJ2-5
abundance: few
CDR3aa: CASSDGTSGATVETQYF
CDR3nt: TGCGCCAGCAGCGACGGGACTAGCGGGGCGACAGTGGAGACCCAGTACTTC

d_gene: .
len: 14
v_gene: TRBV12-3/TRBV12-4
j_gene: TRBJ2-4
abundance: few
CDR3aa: CASSLQGAKNIQYF
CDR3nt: TGTGCCAGCAGTTTACAGGGGGCCAAAAACATTCAGTACTTC

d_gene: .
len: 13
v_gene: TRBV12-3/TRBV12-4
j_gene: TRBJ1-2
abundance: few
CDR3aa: CASSFGVSYGYTF
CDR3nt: TGTGCCAGCAGTTTTGGGGTCTCCTATGGCTACACCTTC

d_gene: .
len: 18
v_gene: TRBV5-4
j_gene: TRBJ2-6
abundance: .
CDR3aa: CASSLFARRLSGANVLTF
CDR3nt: TGTGCCAGCAGCTTGTTTGCCCGACGGCTCTCTGGGGCCAACGTCCTGACTTTC

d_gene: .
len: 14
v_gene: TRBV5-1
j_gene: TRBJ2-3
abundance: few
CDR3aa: CASSTQAVTDTQYF
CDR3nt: TGCGCCAGCAGCACCCAAGCGGTCACAGATACGCAGTATTTT

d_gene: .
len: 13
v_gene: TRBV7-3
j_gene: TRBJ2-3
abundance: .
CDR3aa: CASSRGAGDTQYF
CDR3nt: TGTGCCAGCAGCCGGGGGGCAGGAGATACGCAGTATTTT

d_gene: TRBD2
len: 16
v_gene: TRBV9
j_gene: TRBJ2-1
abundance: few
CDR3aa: CASSSRTSGGVNEQFF
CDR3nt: TGTGCCAGCAGCTCCCGGACTAGCGGGGGGGTAAATGAGCAGTTCTTC

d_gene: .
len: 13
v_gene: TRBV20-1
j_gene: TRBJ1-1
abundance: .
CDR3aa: CSPHFGGNTEAFF
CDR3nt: TGCAGTCCACATTTCGGGGGTAACACTGAAGCTTTCTTT

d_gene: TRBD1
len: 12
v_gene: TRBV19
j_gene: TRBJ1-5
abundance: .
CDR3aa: CATGQGNQPQHF
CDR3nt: TGTGCCACCGGACAGGGCAATCAGCCCCAGCATTTT

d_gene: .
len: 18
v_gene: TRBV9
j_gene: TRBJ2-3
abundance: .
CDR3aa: CASSAQSLVGYSGNTQYF
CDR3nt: TGTGCCAGCAGCGCGCAAAGCTTGGTGGGTTATTCTGGTAATACGCAGTATTTT

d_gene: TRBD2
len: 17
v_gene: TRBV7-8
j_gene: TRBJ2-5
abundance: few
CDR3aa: CASPGTSGSDIQETQYF
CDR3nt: TGTGCCAGCCCCGGGACTAGCGGGTCCGACATCCAAGAGACCCAGTACTTC

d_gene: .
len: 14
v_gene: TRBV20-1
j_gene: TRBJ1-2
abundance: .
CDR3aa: CSASSSGTSGGYTF
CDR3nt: TGCAGTGCTAGTTCGTCGGGCACTTCTGGTGGCTACACCTTC

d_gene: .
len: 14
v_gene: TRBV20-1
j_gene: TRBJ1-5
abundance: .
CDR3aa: CSARRGSSNQPQHF
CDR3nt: TGCAGTGCTAGACGGGGATCGAGCAATCAGCCCCAGCATTTT

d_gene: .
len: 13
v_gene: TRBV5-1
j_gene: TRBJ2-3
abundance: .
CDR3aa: CASSLFEGDTQYF
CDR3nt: TGCGCCAGCAGCTTATTCGAGGGGGATACGCAGTATTTT

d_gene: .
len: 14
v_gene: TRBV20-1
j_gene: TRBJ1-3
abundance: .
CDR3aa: CSARPLRDIDTIYF
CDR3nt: TGCAGTGCTAGACCCCTCCGGGACATTGACACCATATATTTT

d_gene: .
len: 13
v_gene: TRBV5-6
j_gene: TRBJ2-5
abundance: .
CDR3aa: CASSTGTEETQYF
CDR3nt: TGTGCCAGCAGCACCGGGACTGAAGAGACCCAGTACTTC

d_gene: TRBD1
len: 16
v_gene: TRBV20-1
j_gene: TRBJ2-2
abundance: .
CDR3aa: CSARDPDREVTGELFF
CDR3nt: TGCAGTGCTAGAGATCCGGACAGGGAAGTCACCGGGGAGCTGTTTTTT

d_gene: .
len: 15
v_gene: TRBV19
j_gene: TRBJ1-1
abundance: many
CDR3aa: CASSIDTGGPTEAFF
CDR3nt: TGTGCCAGTAGTATAGATACAGGAGGCCCCACTGAAGCTTTCTTT

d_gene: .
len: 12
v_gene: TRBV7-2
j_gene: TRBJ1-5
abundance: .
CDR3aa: CASSDPGQPQHF
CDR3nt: TGTGCCAGCAGTGATCCCGGCCAGCCCCAGCATTTT

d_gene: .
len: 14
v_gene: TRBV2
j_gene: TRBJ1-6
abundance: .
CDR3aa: CASNFGDPNSPLHF
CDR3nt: TGTGCCAGCAACTTTGGAGATCCAAATTCACCCCTCCACTTT

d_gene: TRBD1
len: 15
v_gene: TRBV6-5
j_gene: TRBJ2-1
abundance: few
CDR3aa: CASSKGQGGFSEQFF
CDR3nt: TGTGCCAGCAGTAAGGGACAGGGGGGGTTCAGTGAGCAGTTCTTC

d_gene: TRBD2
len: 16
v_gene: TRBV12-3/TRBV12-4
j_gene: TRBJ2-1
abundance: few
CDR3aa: CATQFFIASGGNEQFF
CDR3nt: TGTGCCACCCAATTCTTTATTGCTAGCGGGGGGAATGAGCAGTTCTTC

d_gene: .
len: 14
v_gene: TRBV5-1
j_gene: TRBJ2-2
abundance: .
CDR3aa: CASSTSPNTGELFF
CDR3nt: TGCGCCAGCAGCACTAGTCCGAACACCGGGGAGCTGTTTTTT